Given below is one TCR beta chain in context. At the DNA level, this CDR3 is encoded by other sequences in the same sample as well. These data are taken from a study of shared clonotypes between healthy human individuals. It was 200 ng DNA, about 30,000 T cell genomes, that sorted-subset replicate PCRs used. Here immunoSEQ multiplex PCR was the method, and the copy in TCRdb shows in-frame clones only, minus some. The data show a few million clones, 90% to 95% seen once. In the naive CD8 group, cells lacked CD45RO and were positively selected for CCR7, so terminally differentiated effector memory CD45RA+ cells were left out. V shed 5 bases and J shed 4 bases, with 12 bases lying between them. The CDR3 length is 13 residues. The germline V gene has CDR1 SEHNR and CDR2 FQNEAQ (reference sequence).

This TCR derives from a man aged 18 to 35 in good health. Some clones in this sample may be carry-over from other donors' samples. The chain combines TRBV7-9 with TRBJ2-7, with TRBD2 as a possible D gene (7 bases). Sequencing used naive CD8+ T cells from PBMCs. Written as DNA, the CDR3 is TGTGCCAGCAGCCCCGAGGGGGGGTACGAGCAGTACTTC. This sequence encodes CASSPEGGYEQYF.